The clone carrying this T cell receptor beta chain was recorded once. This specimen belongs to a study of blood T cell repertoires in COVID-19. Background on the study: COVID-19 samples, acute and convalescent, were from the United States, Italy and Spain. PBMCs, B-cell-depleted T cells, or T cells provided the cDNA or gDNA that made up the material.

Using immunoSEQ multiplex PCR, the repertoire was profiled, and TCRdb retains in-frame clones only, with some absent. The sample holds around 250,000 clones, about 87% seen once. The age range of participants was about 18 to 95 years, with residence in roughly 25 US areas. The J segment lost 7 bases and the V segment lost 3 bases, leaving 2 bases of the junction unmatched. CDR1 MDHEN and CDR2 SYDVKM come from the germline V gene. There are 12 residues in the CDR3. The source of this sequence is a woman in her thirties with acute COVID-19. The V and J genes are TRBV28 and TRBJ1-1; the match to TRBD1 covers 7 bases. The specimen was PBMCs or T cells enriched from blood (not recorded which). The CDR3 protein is CASSFGDSEAFF. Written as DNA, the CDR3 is TGTGCCAGCAGTTTCGGGGACAGTGAAGCTTTCTTT. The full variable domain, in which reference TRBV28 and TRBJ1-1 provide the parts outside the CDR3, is DVKVTQSSRYLVKRTGEKVFLECVQDMDHENMFWYRQDPGLGLRLIYFSYDVKMKEKGDIPEGYSVSREKKERFSLILESASTNQTSMYLCASSFGDSEAFFGQGTRLTVV.